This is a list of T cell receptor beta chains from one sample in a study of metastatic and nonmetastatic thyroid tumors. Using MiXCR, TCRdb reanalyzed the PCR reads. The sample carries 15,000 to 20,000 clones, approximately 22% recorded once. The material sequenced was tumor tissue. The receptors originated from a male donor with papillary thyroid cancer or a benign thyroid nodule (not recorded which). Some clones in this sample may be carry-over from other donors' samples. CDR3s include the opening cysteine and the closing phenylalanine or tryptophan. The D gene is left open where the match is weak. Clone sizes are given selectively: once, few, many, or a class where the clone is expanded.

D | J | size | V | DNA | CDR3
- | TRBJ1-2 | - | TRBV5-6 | TGTGCCAGCAGCTTGGAGGCAGGGCCCTGCTACACCTTC | CASSLEAGPCYTF
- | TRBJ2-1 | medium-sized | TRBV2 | TGTGCCAGCAGTTGGACACAAAATCACAATGAGCAGTTCTTC | CASSWTQNHNEQFF
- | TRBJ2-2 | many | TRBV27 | TGTGCCAGCAGTTCCACGCCCGGGGAGCTGTTTTTT | CASSSTPGELFF
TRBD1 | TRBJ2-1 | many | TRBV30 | TGTGCCTGGAGGGGGGAGGTCCAGGGGGCTCACAATGAGCAGTTCTTC | CAWRGEVQGAHNEQFF
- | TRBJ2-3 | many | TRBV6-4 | TGTGCCAGCAGCCGGGAAGCCTCAAGCACAGATACGCAGTATTTT | CASSREASSTDTQYF
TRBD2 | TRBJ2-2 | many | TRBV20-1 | TGCAGTGCCCCCGACCCGGGGGGGTCGAACACCGGGGAGCTGTTTTTT | CSAPDPGGSNTGELFF
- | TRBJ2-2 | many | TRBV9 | TGTGCCAGCAGCGTAGATAACCCGAACACCGGGGAGCTGTTTTTT | CASSVDNPNTGELFF
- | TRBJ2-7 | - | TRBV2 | TGTGCCAGCGTCTCCCCGGCACTTTCCTACGAGCAGTACTTC | CASVSPALSYEQYF
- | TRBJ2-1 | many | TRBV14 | TGTGCCAGCAGCCGTATATTGAGCTCCTACAATGAGCAGTTCTTC | CASSRILSSYNEQFF
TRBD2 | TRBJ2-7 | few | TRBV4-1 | TGCGCCAGCAGCCTTACTAGCGGGGACTACGAGCAGTACTTC | CASSLTSGDYEQYF
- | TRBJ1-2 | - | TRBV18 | TGTGCCAGCTCACTGGAAGGGACATATGGCTACACCTTC | CASSLEGTYGYTF
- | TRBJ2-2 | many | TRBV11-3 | TGTGCCAGCAGCGGATTGGCGGGCAGCTGGCCCGGGGAGCTGTTTTTT | CASSGLAGSWPGELFF
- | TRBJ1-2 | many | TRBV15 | TGTGCCACCAGCCAACCCATTGGACGGGGCTATGGCTACACCTTC | CATSQPIGRGYGYTF
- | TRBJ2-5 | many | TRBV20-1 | TGCAGTGCTAGGGTCAGGGCGGGCGAGACCCAGTACTTC | CSARVRAGETQYF
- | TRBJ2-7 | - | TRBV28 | TGTGCCAGCAGATTAGCCAGTTTAACTAAAGGTTACGAGCAGTACTTC | CASRLASLTKGYEQYF
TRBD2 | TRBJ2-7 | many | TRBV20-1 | TGCAGTGCTAAAAAAACTAGCGGCTCTACCTACGAGCAGTACTTC | CSAKKTSGSTYEQYF
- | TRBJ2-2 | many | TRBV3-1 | TGTGCCAGCAGCCAAGAAAGACAGGGACTAATCGGGGAGCTGTTTTTT | CASSQERQGLIGELFF
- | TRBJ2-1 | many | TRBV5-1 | TGCGCCAGCAGGCCGGGCCAACAGGGAACCAGCTCCTACAATGAGCAGTTCTTC | CASRPGQQGTSSYNEQFF
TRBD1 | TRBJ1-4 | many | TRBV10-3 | TGTGCCATCAGTGCGGGCAGGGGGTCTGCAACTAATGAAAAACTGTTTTTT | CAISAGRGSATNEKLFF
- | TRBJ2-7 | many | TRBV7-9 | TGTGCCAGCGGACGGGTTCCCTACGAGCAGTACTTC | CASGRVPYEQYF
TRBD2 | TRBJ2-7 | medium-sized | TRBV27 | TGTGCCGTAAAGTTGGGAGGGCCTTCCCACGAGCAGTACTTC | CAVKLGGPSHEQYF
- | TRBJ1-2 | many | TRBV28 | TGTGCCAGCAGCCGTATGACAGGCCCCGTCACCTTC | CASSRMTGPVTF
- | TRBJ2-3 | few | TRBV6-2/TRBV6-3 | TGTGCCAGCAGTTCTGCGATCACGACAGATACGCAGTATTTT | CASSSAITTDTQYF
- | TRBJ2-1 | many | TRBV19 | TGTGCCAGTAGTATCAAGCGGAACTACAATGAGCAGTTCTTC | CASSIKRNYNEQFF
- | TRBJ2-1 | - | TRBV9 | TGTGCCAGCAGCGCCCAGCAGGGGAGATTTTACAGTGAGCAGTTCTTC | CASSAQQGRFYSEQFF
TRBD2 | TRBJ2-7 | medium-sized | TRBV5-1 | TGCGCCAGCAGCTTGGATGGAACTAGCGACTCCTACGAGCAGTACTTC | CASSLDGTSDSYEQYF
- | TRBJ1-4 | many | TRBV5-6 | TGTGCCAGCAGCCCGGCGGGCATCAACGAAAAACTGTTTTTT | CASSPAGINEKLFF
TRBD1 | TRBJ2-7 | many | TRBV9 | TGTGCCAGCAGCGTAGGACAGGGGGCCTACGAGCAGTACTTC | CASSVGQGAYEQYF
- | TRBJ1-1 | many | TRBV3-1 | TGTGCCAGCAGCCCATTCCGTACCAGGAACACTGAAGCTTTCTTT | CASSPFRTRNTEAFF
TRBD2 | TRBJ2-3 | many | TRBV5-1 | TGCGCCAGCAGCTCTAGACTAGCGGGACCCACAGATACGCAGTATTTT | CASSSRLAGPTDTQYF
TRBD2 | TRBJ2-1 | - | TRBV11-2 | TGTGCCAGCAGCACCGGGACTAGCGGATACAATGAGCAGTTCTTC | CASSTGTSGYNEQFF
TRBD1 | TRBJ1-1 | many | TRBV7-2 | TGTGCCAGCAGCCGTATGGGACAGGGGAACACTGAAGCTTTCTTT | CASSRMGQGNTEAFF
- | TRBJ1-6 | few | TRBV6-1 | TGTGCCAGCATCATAATCTTAGGAACTAATTCACCCCTCCACTTT | CASIIILGTNSPLHF
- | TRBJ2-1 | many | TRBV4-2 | TGTGCCAGCAGCCAAGATTGGCGAGAGTACAATGAGCAGTTCTTC | CASSQDWREYNEQFF
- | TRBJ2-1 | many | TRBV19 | TGTGCCAGTAGTATCACAGAGCAGATTTACAATGAGCAGTTCTTC | CASSITEQIYNEQFF
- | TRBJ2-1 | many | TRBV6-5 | TGTGCCAGCAGTTACCTGGCGGCCGACAATGAGCAGTTCTTC | CASSYLAADNEQFF
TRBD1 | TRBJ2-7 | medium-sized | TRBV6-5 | TGTGCCAGCAGTTACTCGGGACAGGTAGTAGCCTACGAGCAGTACTTC | CASSYSGQVVAYEQYF
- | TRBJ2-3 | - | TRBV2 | TGTTCCAGCAGAGAAGCCGGTGAAGATACGCAGTATTTT | CSSREAGEDTQYF
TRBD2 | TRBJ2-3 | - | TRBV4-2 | TGTGCCAGCACCACCGACCCTAGCGGTAGCCTCCTTGGCGGTACGCAATATTTT | CASTTDPSGSLLGGTQYF
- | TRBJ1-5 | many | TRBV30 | TGTGCCTGGAGTGTAGACAATAGCAATCAGCCCCAGCATTTT | CAWSVDNSNQPQHF
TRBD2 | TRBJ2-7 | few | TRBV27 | TGTGCAAGCAGGTTAGCGGGAGTAAGACAGGAGCAGTACTTC | CASRLAGVRQEQYF
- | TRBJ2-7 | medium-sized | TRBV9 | TGTGCCAGCAGCGTAGGGCTAGCTACATTACTCGAGCAGTACTTC | CASSVGLATLLEQYF